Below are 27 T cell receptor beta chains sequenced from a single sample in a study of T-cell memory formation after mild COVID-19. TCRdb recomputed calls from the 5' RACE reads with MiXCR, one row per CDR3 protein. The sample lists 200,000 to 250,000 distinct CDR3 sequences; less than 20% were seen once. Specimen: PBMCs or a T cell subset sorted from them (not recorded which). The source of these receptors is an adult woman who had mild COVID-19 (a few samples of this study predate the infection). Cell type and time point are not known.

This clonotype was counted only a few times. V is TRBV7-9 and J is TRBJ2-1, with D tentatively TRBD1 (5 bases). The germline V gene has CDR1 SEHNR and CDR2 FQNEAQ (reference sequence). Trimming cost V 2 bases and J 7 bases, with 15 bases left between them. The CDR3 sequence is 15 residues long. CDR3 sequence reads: CASSLYSGWSNEQFF. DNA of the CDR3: TGTGCCAGCAGCTTATACTCAGGGTGGTCGAATGAGCAGTTCTTC.

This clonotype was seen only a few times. CDR3 sequence (DNA): TGCGCCAGCAGCTTGTGGGGACCTCAGTCCAATCAGCCCCAGCATTTT. Protein product: CASSLWGPQSNQPQHF. The chain is built from TRBV5-1 and TRBJ1-5; D possibly corresponds to TRBD1 (5 bases). V gave up 1 base and J gave up 3 bases, with 14 bases separating them. In germline, CDR1 is SGHRS, CDR2 YFSETQ. The CDR3 loop spans 16 amino acids.

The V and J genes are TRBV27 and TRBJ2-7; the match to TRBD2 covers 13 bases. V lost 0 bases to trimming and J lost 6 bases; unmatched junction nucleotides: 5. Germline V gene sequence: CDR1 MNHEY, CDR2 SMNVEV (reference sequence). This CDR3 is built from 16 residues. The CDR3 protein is CASSLSGGLAGVEQYF. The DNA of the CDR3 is TGTGCCAGCAGTTTATCGGGAGGACTAGCGGGAGTCGAGCAGTACTTC.

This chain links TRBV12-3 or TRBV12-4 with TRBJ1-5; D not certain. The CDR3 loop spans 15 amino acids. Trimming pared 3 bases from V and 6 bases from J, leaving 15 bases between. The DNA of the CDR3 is TGTGCCAGCAGTTTCGGTGGGAGGGTGTCTCAGCCCCAGCATTTT. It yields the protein CASSFGGRVSQPQHF.

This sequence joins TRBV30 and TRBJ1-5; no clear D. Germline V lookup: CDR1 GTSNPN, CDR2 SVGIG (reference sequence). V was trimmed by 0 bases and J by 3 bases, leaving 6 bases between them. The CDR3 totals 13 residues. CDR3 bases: TGTGCCTGGAGTGTAAACTCCAATCAGCCCCAGCATTTT. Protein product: CAWSVNSNQPQHF.

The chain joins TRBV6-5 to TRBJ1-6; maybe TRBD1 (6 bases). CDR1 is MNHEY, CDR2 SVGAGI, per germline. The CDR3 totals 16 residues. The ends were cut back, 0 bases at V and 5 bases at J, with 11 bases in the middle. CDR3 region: CASSYSSRGNNSPLHF. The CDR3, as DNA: TGTGCCAGCAGTTACTCATCCAGGGGTAATAATTCACCCCTCCACTTT.

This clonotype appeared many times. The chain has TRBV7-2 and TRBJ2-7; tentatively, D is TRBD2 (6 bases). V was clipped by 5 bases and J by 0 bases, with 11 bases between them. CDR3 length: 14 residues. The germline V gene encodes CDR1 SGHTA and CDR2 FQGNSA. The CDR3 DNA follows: TGTGCCAGCAGCGCGGGACTCCGCTCCTACGAGCAGTACTTC. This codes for CASSAGLRSYEQYF.

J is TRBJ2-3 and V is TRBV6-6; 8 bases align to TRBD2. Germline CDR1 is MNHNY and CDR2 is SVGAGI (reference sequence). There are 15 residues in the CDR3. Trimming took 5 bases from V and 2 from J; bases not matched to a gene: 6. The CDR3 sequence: CASSGAGVVTDTQYF. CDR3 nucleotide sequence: TGTGCCAGCAGTGGAGCGGGAGTTGTCACAGATACGCAGTATTTT.

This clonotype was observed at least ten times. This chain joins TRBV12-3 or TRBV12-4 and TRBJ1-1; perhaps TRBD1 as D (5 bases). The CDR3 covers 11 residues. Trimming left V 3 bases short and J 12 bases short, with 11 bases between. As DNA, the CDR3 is TGTGCCAGCAGTTTCAATGGGGGATCTTTCTTT. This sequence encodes CASSFNGGSFF.

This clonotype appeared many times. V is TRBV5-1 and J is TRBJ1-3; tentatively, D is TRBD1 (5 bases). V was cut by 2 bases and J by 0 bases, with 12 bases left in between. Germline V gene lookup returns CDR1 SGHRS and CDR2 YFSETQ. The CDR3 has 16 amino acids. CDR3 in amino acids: CASSFGGSSSGNTIYF. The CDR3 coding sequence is TGCGCCAGCAGCTTCGGGGGATCCTCCTCTGGAAACACCATATATTTT.

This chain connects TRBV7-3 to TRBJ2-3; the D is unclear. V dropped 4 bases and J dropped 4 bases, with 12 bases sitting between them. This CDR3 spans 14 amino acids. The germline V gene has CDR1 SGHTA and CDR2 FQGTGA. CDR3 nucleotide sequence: TGTGCCAGCAGCTGGGCCCAAAGGGCAGATACGCAGTATTTT. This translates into CASSWAQRADTQYF.

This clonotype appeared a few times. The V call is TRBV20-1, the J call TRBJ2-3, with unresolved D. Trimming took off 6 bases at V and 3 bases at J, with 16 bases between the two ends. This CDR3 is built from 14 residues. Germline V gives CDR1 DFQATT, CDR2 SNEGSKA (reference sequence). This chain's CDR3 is CSASGLLGTDTQYF. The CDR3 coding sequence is TGCAGTGCGTCGGGCCTCCTGGGGACAGATACGCAGTATTTT.

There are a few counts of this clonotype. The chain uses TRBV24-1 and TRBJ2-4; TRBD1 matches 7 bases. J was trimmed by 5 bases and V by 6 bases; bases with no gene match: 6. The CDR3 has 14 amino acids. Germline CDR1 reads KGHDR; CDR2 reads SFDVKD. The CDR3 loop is CATSPGTAQNIQYF. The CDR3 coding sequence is TGTGCCACCAGTCCCGGGACAGCTCAAAACATTCAGTACTTC.

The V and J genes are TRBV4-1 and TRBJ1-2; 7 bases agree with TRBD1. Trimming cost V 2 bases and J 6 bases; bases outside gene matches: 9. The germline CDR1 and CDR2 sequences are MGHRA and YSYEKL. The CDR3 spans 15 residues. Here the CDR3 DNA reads TGCGCCAGCAGCCAATCCTTACAGGGGAGGGATGGCTACACCTTC. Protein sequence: CASSQSLQGRDGYTF.

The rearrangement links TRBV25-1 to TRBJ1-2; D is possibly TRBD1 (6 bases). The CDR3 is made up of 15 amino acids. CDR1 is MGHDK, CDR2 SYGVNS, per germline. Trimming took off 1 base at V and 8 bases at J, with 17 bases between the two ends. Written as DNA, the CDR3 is TGTGCCAGCAGTGAATCACTTTCCGGCAGGGGAGGCTACACCTTC. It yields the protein CASSESLSGRGGYTF.

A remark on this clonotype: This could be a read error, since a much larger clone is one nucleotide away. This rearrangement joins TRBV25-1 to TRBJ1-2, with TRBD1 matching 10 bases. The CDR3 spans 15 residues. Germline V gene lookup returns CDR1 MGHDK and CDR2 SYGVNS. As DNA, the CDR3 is TGTGCCAGCAGAGAATCGGGAGGGACAGGGGCTGGCTACACCTTC. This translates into CASRESGGTGAGYTF.

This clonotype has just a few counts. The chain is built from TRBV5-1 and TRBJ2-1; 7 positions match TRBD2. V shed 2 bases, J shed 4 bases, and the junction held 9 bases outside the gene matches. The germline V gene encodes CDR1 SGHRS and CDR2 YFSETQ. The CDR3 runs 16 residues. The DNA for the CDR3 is TGCGCCAGCAGCTTCGCGGGACTAAATTTGTACAATGAGCAGTTCTTC. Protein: CASSFAGLNLYNEQFF.

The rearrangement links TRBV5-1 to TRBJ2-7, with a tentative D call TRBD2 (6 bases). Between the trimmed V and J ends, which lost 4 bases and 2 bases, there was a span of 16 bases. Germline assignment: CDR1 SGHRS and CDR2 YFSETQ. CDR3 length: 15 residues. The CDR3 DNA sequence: TGCGCCAGCAGCCTCGGGACGAGGAGGGCCTACGAGCAGTACTTC. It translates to CASSLGTRRAYEQYF.

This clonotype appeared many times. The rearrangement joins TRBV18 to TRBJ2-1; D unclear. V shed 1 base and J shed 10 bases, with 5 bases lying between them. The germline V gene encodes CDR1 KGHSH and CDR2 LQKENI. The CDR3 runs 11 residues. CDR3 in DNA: TGTGCCAGCTCACCACAGGGAGAGCAGTTCTTC. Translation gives CASSPQGEQFF.

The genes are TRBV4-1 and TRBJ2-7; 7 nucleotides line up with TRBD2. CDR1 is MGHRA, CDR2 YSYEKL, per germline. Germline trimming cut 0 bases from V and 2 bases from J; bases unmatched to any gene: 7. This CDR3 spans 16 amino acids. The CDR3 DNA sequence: TGCGCCAGCAGCCAAGAAAGTTGGGGGGGTGCCTACGAGCAGTACTTC. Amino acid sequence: CASSQESWGGAYEQYF.

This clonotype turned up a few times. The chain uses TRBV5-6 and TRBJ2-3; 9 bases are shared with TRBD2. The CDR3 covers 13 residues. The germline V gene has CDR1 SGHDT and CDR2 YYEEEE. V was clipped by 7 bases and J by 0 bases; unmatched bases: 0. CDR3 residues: CASGTSSTDTQYF. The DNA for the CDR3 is TGTGCCAGCGGGACTAGCAGCACAGATACGCAGTATTTT. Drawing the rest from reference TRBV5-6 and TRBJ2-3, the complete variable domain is DAGVTQSPTHLIKTRGQQVTLRCSPKSGHDTVSWYQQALGQGPQFIFQYYEEEERQRGNFPDRFSGHQFPNYSSELNVNALLLGDSALYLCASGTSSTDTQYFGPGTRLTVL.

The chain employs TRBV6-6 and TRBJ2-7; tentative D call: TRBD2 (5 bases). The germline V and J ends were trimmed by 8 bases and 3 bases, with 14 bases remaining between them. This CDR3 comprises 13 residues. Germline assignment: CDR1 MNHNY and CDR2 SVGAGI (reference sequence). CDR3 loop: CASHEGARYEQYF. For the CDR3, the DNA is TGTGCCAGCCATGAGGGAGCCCGCTACGAGCAGTACTTC.

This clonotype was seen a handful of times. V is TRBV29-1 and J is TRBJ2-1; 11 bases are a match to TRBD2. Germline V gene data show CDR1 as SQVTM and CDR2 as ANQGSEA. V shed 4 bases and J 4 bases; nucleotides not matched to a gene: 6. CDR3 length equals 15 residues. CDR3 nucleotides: TGCAGCGTTGGAGGCCTAGCGGGGGGTTACAATGAGCAGTTCTTC. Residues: CSVGGLAGGYNEQFF.

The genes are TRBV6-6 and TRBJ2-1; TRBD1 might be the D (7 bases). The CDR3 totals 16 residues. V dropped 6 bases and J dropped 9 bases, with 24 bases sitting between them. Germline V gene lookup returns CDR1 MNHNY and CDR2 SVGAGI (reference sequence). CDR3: CASRPRQGGEGGEQFF. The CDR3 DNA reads TGTGCCAGCAGACCCCGACAGGGAGGAGAAGGTGGTGAGCAGTTCTTC.

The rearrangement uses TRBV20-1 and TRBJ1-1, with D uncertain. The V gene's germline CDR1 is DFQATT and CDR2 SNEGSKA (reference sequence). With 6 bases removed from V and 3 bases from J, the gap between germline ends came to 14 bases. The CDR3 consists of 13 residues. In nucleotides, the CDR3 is TGCAGTGCCTTTCCCGGAAGGGACACTGAAGCTTTCTTT. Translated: CSAFPGRDTEAFF.

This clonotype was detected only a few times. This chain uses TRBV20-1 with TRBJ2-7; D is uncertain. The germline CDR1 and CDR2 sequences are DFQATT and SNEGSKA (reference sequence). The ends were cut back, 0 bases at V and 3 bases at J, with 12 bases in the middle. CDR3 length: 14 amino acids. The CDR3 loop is CSARDPIRSYEQYF. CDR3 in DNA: TGCAGTGCTAGAGATCCCATCCGGAGCTACGAGCAGTACTTC.

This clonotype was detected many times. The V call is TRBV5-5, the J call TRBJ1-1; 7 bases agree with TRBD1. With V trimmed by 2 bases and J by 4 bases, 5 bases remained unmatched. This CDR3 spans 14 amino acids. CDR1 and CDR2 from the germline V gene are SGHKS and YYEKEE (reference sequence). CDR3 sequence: CASSFPSGGTEAFF. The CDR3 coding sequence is TGTGCCAGCAGCTTTCCCTCAGGGGGCACTGAAGCTTTCTTT.